This TCR beta chain is drawn from a study of shared clonotypes between healthy human individuals. Assay: immunoSEQ multiplex PCR; the TCRdb copy retains only in-frame clones and omits some. The data show 500,000 to 700,000 clones, 95% seen once. This CDR3 region has 13 residues. The germline V and J ends were trimmed by 4 bases and 5 bases, with 10 bases remaining between them. Germline CDR1 and CDR2: MNHNS and SASEGT. It was CD45RO-negative cells, positively selected for CCR7, that made up naive CD8 cells, with terminally differentiated effector memory CD45RA+ cells excluded. Findings and caveats of the study: Naive CD4 clonotypes overlapped across a few donors at roughly 5.1%.

About this clone: No antigen is known for it.

The chain couples TRBV6-1 to TRBJ2-3, with D unresolved. The TCR originated in a woman aged 30 to 39 in good health. Input material: naive CD8+ T cells sorted from blood. CDR3 protein: CASSVHNKDTQYF. In DNA, the CDR3 is TGTGCCAGCAGTGTTCACAATAAAGATACGCAGTATTTT.